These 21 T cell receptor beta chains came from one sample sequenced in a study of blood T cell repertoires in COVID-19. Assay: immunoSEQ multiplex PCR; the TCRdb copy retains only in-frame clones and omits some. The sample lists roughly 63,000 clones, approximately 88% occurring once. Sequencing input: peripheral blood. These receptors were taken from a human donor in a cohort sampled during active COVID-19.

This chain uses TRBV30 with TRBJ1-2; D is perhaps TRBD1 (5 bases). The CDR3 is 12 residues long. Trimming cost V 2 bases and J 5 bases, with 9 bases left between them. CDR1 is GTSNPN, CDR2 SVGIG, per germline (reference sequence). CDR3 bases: TGTGCCTGGAGTAAAGGGGATTATGGCTACACCTTC. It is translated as CAWSKGDYGYTF.

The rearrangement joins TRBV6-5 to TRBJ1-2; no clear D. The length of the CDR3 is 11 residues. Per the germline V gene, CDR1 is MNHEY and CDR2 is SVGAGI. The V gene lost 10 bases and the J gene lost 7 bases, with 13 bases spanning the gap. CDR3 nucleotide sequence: TGTGCCACCCGGTTGCAGGCTGGCTACACCTTC. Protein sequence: CATRLQAGYTF.

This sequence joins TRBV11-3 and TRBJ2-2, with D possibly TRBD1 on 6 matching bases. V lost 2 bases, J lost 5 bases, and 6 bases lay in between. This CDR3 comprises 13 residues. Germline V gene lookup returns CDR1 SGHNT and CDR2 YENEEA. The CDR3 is CASSLQGTGELFF. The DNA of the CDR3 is TGTGCCAGCAGCTTACAGGGGACCGGGGAGCTGTTTTTT. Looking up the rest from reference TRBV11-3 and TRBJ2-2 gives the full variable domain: EAGVVQSPRYKIIEKKQPVAFWCNPISGHNTLYWYLQNLGQGPELLIRYENEEAVDDSQLPKDRFSAERLKGVDSTLKIQPAELGDSAVYLCASSLQGTGELFFGEGSRLTVL.

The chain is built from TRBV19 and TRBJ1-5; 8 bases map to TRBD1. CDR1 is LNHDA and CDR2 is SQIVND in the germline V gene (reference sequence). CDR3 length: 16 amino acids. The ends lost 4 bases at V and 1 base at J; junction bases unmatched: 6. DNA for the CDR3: TGTGCCAGTAGTAAACAGGGGGTAGGCAGCAATCAGCCCCAGCATTTT. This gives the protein CASSKQGVGSNQPQHF.

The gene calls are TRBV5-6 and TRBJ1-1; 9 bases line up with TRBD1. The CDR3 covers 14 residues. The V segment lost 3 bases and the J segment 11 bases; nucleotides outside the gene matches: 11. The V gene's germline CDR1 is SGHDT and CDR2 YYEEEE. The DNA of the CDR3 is TGTGCCAGCAGCTCGGAATGGACAGGGGTTGACGCTTTCTTT. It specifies CASSSEWTGVDAFF.

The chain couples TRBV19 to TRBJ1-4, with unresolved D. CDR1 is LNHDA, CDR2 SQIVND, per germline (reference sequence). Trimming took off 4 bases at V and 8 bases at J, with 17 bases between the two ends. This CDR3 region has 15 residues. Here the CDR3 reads CASSSERRSPEKLFF. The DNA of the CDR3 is TGTGCCAGTAGTAGCGAACGACGGAGCCCCGAAAAACTGTTTTTT.

The CDR3 here is CASSFRHGGSNTEAFF. CDR3 DNA: TGTGCCAGCAGCTTTAGGCATGGGGGGTCGAACACTGAAGCTTTCTTT. The rearrangement links TRBV11-2 to TRBJ1-1, with D possibly being TRBD1 (5 bases). CDR1 is SGHAT and CDR2 is FQNNGV in the germline V gene. CDR3 length: 16 residues. The germline V and J ends were trimmed by 3 bases and 1 base, with 15 bases remaining between them.

The CDR3 DNA follows: TGTGCCAGCAGCTTCGCCCTCAGAACAGGGCTATCACCCCTCCACTTT. Translation: CASSFALRTGLSPLHF. The V and J genes are TRBV5-5 and TRBJ1-6; maybe TRBD1 (6 bases). Germline loops: CDR1 SGHKS, CDR2 YYEKEE (reference sequence). Trimming removed 2 bases from V and 10 bases from J, with 19 bases in between. The CDR3 has 16 amino acids.

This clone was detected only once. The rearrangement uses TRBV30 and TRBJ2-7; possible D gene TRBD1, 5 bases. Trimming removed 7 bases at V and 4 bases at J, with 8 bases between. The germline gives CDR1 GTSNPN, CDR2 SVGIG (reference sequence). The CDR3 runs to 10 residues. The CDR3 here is CALGRYEQYF. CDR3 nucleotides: TGTGCCTTGGGGCGGTACGAGCAGTACTTC. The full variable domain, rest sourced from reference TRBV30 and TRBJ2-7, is SQTIHQWPATLVQPVGSPLSLECTVEGTSNPNLYWYRQAAGRGLQLLFYSVGIGQISSEVPQNLSASRPQDRQFILSSKKLLLSDSGFYLCALGRYEQYFGPGTRLTVT.

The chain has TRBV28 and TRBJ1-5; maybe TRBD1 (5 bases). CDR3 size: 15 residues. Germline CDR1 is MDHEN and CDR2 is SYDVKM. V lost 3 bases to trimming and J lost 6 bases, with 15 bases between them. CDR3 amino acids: CASSLAGGMGQPQHF. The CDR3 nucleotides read TGTGCCAGCAGTTTGGCGGGGGGTATGGGTCAGCCCCAGCATTTT.

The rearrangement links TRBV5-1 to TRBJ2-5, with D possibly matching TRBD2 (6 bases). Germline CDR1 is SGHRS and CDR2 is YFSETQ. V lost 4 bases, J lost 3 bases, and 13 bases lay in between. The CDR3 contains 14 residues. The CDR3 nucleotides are TGCGCCAGCAGCCTCGCTAGCGCCAAAGAGACCCAGTACTTC. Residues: CASSLASAKETQYF.

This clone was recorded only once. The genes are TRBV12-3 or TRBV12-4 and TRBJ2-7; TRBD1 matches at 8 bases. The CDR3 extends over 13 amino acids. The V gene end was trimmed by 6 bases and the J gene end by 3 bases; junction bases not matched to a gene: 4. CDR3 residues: CASSRDRSYEQYF. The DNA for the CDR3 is TGTGCCAGCAGCCGGGACAGGAGCTACGAGCAGTACTTC.

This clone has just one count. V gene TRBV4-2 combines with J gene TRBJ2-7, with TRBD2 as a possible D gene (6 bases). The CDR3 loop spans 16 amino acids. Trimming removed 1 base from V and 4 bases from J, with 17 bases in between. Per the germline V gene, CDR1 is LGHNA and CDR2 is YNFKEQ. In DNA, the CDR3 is TGTGCCAGCAGCCAAGTTGCCTCCGGGACTGCATACGAGCAGTACTTC. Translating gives CASSQVASGTAYEQYF.

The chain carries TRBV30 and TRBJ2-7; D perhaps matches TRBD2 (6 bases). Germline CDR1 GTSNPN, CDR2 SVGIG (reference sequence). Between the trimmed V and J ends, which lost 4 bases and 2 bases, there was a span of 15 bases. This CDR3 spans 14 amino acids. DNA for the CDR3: TGTGCCTGGACTACCGGGACTGCCACCTACGAGCAGTACTTC. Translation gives CAWTTGTATYEQYF.

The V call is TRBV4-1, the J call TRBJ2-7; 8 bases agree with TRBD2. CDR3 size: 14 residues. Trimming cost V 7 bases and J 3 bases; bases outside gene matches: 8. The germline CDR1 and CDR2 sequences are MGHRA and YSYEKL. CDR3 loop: CASTPQRGSYEQYF. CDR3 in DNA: TGCGCCAGCACTCCCCAGCGGGGGAGCTACGAGCAGTACTTC.

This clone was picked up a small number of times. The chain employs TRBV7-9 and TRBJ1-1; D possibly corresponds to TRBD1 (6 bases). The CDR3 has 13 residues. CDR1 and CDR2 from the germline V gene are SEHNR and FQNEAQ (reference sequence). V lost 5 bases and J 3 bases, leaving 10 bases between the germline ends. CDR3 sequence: CASSRTDYTEAFF. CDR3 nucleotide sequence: TGTGCCAGCAGCCGGACAGATTACACTGAAGCTTTCTTT.

The chain's CDR3 is CALRDPGNTIYF. The DNA of the CDR3 is TGTGCCCTCAGGGATCCTGGAAACACCATATATTTT. The chain uses TRBV5-4 and TRBJ1-3; possible D gene TRBD1, 5 bases. This CDR3 contains 12 residues. Germline V gene sequence: CDR1 SGHNT, CDR2 YYREEE (reference sequence). V gave up 10 bases and J gave up 2 bases, with 10 bases separating them.

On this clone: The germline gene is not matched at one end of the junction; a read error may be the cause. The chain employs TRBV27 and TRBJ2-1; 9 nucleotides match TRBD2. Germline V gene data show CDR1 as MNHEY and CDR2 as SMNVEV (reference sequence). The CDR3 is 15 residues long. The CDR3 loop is CASSPPGRGGQVVVF. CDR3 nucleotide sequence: TGTGCCAGCAGTCCCCCGGGGCGGGGGGGTCAAGTGGTGGTCTTC.

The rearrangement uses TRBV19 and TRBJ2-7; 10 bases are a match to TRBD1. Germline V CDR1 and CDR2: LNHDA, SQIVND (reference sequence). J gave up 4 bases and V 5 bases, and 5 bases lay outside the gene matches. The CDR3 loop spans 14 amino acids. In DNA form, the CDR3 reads TGTGCCAGTAGTCCGGGACAGGGGAGGTACGAGCAGTACTTC. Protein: CASSPGQGRYEQYF.

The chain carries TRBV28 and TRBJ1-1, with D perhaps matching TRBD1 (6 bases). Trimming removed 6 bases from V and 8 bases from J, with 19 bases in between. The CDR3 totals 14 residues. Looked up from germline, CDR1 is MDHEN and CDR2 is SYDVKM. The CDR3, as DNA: TGTGCCAGCAGGCCGGGGGGCGGATTTAAAGAAGCTTTCTTT. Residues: CASRPGGGFKEAFF.

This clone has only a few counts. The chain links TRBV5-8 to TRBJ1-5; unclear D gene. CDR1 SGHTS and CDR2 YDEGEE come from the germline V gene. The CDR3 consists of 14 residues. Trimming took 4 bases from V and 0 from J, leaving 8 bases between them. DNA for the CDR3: TGTGCCAGCAGCCGAGCGATTAGCAATCAGCCCCAGCATTTT. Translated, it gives CASSRAISNQPQHF.